Sequencing of this T cell receptor (beta chain) was carried out in a study of long-term antiretroviral therapy in people with HIV. Comment on this clone: The antigen is unknown.

Study-level results: Post-treatment diversity went higher with ART but stayed below transplant donor controls. The study found narrower CDR3 length ranges in HIV repertoires than in controls.

The CDR3 sequence is 11 residues long. CDR1 is MNHNY and CDR2 is SVGAGI in the germline V gene (reference sequence). V was cut by 2 bases and J by 5 bases, with 4 bases left in between. Assay version v3.0 of immunoSEQ was used, and it was run at survey level. Profiled with immunoSEQ multiplex PCR; TCRdb holds only in-frame clones, not every one. The sample has about 12,000 clones, 83% seen once. The sample consisted of unsorted PBMCs, taken 3.4 years after starting antiretroviral therapy. This clonotype originated in a man aged 35 to 55 with HIV. This chain links TRBV6-6 with TRBJ2-7; D is unresolved. Here the CDR3 reads CASSYKDEQYF. CDR3 DNA sequence: TGTGCCAGCAGTTACAAGGACGAGCAGTACTTC.